A single sample gave rise to the 28 T cell receptor beta chains below, sequenced in a study of CD8+CD57+ T cells in acquired aplastic anemia. For CDR3 and TCR beta VDJ profiling, genomic DNA was the template used. TCRdb reprocessed the reads via MiXCR and lists one record per CDR3 protein. The sample includes approximately 260,000 distinct CDR3 sequences, approximately 82% of them seen just once. An expansion of CD8+CD57+ cells by flow cytometry had been shown in patients chosen for sequencing. Sequences were obtained from sorted CD4+, CD8+, or CD8+CD57+ T cells (not recorded which) from PBMCs. Receptors originate from a human donor with aplastic anemia.

V usage is TRBV7-8 and J usage is TRBJ2-1; D remains ambiguous. The CDR3 sequence is 16 residues long. V was shortened by 0 bases and J by 13 bases, with 22 bases between the two germline ends. CDR1 is SGHVS and CDR2 is FQNEAQ in the germline V gene. CDR3: CASSLAGGPGQDYQFF. The CDR3 region has the DNA TGTGCCAGCAGCTTAGCGGGCGGTCCCGGTCAGGATTATCAGTTCTTC. The full variable domain, in which reference TRBV7-8 and TRBJ2-1 provide the parts outside the CDR3, is GAGVSQSPRYKVAKRGQDVALRCDPISGHVSLFWYQQALGQGPEFLTYFQNEAQLDKSGLPSDRFFAERPEGSVSTLKIQRTQQEDSAVYLCASSLAGGPGQDYQFFGPGTRLTVL.

This clonotype was observed at least ten times. The chain links TRBV7-3 to TRBJ1-1; TRBD1 matches 10 bases. Germline CDR1 is SGHTA and CDR2 is FQGTGA. CDR3 length: 14 amino acids. The junction had 2 bases not matched to a gene; V was cut back by 3 bases and J by 4 bases. The CDR3 nucleotides read TGTGCCAGCAGCTTGGGACAGGGGACCACTGAAGCTTTCTTT. Residues: CASSLGQGTTEAFF.

This clonotype was observed a single time. The chain carries TRBV7-9 and TRBJ2-6; 11 bases match TRBD2. J was trimmed by 16 bases and V by 3 bases; bases with no gene match: 14. The CDR3 runs 16 residues. The V gene's germline CDR1 is SEHNR and CDR2 FQNEAQ (reference sequence). CDR3 in DNA: TGTGCCAGCAGCTTTCAAAGTAGCGGGGGGGGCGATGAGCTGACTTTC. It is translated as CASSFQSSGGGDELTF.

The chain links TRBV9 to TRBJ2-7; maybe TRBD2 (5 bases). The CDR3 is 13 amino acids. The germline CDR1 and CDR2 sequences are SGDLS and YYNGEE. The DNA of the CDR3 is TGCGCCAGCAGCGTTACCGCGGGCAACGAGCAGTACGTC. Translated, it gives CASSVTAGNEQYV.

Comments on this clonotype: The junction departs from the called germline gene at one end, perhaps through a read error. V usage is TRBV7-2 and J usage is TRBJ2-3; 7 nucleotides line up with TRBD2. Germline CDR1 and CDR2: SGHTA and FQGNSA. The CDR3 extends over 15 amino acids. CDR3 nucleotides: TGTGCCAGCAGCTTGGGGGGGGGGAACCCAGATCCGCACTATTTT. It is translated as CASSLGGGNPDPHYF.

The chain recombines TRBV7-9 with TRBJ2-7, with D possibly TRBD2 on 5 matching bases. From germline, CDR1 is SEHNR and CDR2 FQNEAQ (reference sequence). CDR3 length: 14 amino acids. Between the trimmed V and J ends, which lost 4 bases and 7 bases, there was a span of 17 bases. In DNA, the CDR3 is TGTGCCAGCAGCTCCTCAAAAGGTGGGGAGGAGCAGTACTTC. Its protein product is CASSSSKGGEEQYF.

The CDR3 region has the DNA TGTGCCACCAGCGCAGGGTCTCTTCAGCCCCAGCATTTT. Protein sequence: CATSAGSLQPQHF. The rearrangement joins TRBV24-1 to TRBJ1-5; D is perhaps TRBD1 (5 bases). V was clipped by 7 bases and J by 6 bases, with 12 bases between them. The length of the CDR3 is 13 residues. CDR1 and CDR2 (germline): KGHDR, SFDVKD.

About this clonotype: A junction end diverges from the germline sequence, so it may reflect a read error. CDR3 coding DNA: TGTGCCGCCCGGGACACAGGGGAGGACTACGAACAGTACTTC. Translating gives CAARDTGEDYEQYF. This chain joins TRBV10-3 and TRBJ2-7, with a weak D call TRBD1 (7 bases). Germline V lookup: CDR1 ENHRY, CDR2 SYGVKD. The CDR3 runs 14 residues.

This chain joins TRBV24-1 and TRBJ2-5; D gene uncertain. The CDR3 runs 13 residues. V was clipped by 3 bases and J by 0 bases, with 4 bases between them. Germline-derived CDR1 and CDR2 are KGHDR and SFDVKD. CDR3 in amino acids: CATSDGDQETQYF. The CDR3 DNA reads as TGTGCCACCAGTGATGGTGACCAAGAGACCCAGTACTTC.

In its sample, this clonotype was seen a few times. Given the absence of the conserved phenylalanine or tryptophan at the CDR3 end, a read error is likely. The DNA is left out, because the CDR3 cannot be placed on it with certainty; the CDR3 is given as TCRdb lists it. The chain links TRBV9 to TRBJ2-3; TRBD1 is the table's D call and was not checked against the DNA. The CDR3 contains 13 residues when both ends are counted. Germline lookup yields CDR1 SGDLS and CDR2 YYNGEE. The CDR3 here is CASSVGTARNQPH.

CDR3 nucleotides: TGTGCCAGCAGCGTAGGACTAGCCGACACAAGTACTGAGCAGTTCTTC. Translated: CASSVGLADTSTEQFF. The V call is TRBV7-6, the J call TRBJ2-1; TRBD2 matches 8 bases. V lost 5 bases to trimming and J lost 9 bases; unmatched junction nucleotides: 15. This CDR3 has 16 amino acids. From germline, CDR1 is SGHVS and CDR2 FNYEAQ.

The rearrangement joins TRBV29-1 to TRBJ1-2; D remains ambiguous. V was cut by 4 bases and J by 4 bases, with 10 bases left in between. The CDR3 has 12 residues. Germline loops: CDR1 SQVTM, CDR2 ANQGSEA. CDR3 amino acids: CSVADGPYGYTF. In DNA form, the CDR3 reads TGCAGCGTTGCGGACGGTCCCTATGGCTACACCTTC.

This rearrangement joins TRBV20-1 to TRBJ2-3; the match to TRBD1 covers 7 bases. Germline V lookup: CDR1 DFQATT, CDR2 SNEGSKA (reference sequence). V trimming: 2 bases; J trimming: 5 bases; junction bases outside the gene matches: 7. The CDR3 consists of 14 residues. The CDR3 loop is CSARRQGLEDTQYF. CDR3 in DNA: TGCAGTGCTAGAAGACAGGGCTTGGAAGATACGCAGTATTTT.

This clonotype was counted between two and nine times. This chain joins TRBV9 and TRBJ1-3, with TRBD1 matching 9 bases. Germline CDR1 is SGDLS and CDR2 is YYNGEE. The CDR3 is 17 residues long. Unmatched junction bases numbered 10, after V lost 3 bases and J lost 3 bases. This CDR3 is CASSGPGQGNSGNTIYF. The CDR3 bases are TGTGCCAGCAGCGGACCGGGACAGGGAAATAGTGGAAACACCATATATTTT.

The rearrangement uses TRBV7-2 and TRBJ2-3; 8 bases map to TRBD2. Per the germline V gene, CDR1 is SGHTA and CDR2 is FQGNSA. This CDR3 spans 13 amino acids. J lost 14 bases, V lost 3 bases, and 10 bases had no gene match. The CDR3 coding sequence is TGTGCCAGCAGCTTCGCGGGAGGTCCTGCGACGTATTTT. Protein sequence: CASSFAGGPATYF.

The genes are TRBV7-2 and TRBJ2-3; D ambiguous. The V end lost 5 bases, the J end lost 4 bases, and 19 bases lay between the germline ends. The CDR3 is made up of 16 amino acids. Germline CDR1 is SGHTA and CDR2 is FQGNSA. Here the CDR3 reads CASSPTENLSADTQYF. As DNA, the CDR3 is TGTGCCAGCAGCCCCACAGAAAACCTCTCAGCAGATACGCAGTATTTT.

On this clonotype itself: The missing conserved phenylalanine or tryptophan at the end of this CDR3 makes a read error likely. The DNA is omitted, as the CDR3 cannot be located on it reliably, and the CDR3 follows TCRdb's listing. The rearrangement uses TRBV7-6 and TRBJ1-1; the DNA was not used to check the table's D call, TRBD1. The CDR3 is made up of 13 amino acids, end residues included. Germline V lookup: CDR1 SGHVS, CDR2 FNYEAQ. The CDR3 loop is CASSLTTGGEAIE.

Here the CDR3 reads CASSEAGRRTDTEQYV. The CDR3 DNA is TGTGCCAGCAGCGAAGCGGGGAGGAGGACAGATACCGAGCAGTACGTC. The chain recombines TRBV9 with TRBJ2-7, with TRBD2 as a possible D gene (7 bases). V lost 3 bases and J 6 bases, leaving 22 bases between the germline ends. Germline V gene data show CDR1 as SGDLS and CDR2 as YYNGEE. CDR3 length: 16 amino acids.

In the case of this clonotype: A read error is likely, as this CDR3 ends without the conserved phenylalanine or tryptophan. Because the CDR3's place on the DNA is in doubt, the DNA is left out and the CDR3 is given as listed by TCRdb. The CDR3 sequence: CASGGAGNIEYH. V is TRBV7-3 and J is TRBJ2-4; the listed D gene, TRBD2, was not tested against the DNA. The length of the CDR3 is 12 amino acids, counting both ends. CDR1 SGHTA and CDR2 FQGTGA come from the germline V gene.

About this clonotype: One end of the junction fails to match germline, which may point to a read error. The chain employs TRBV7-9 and TRBJ2-3, with a tentative D call TRBD1 (5 bases). The CDR3 is 14 amino acids. Germline CDR1 SEHNR, CDR2 FQNEAQ (reference sequence). CDR3 DNA: TGTGCCAGCAGTTTCCGAGGACATGAGACCAAGTACTTCTTT. The encoded protein is CASSFRGHETKYFF.

Concerning this clonotype itself: A read error is likely, as this CDR3 ends without the conserved phenylalanine or tryptophan. This chain joins TRBV4-3 and TRBJ1-6, with a tentative D call TRBD1 (5 bases). V lost 0 bases and J 5 bases, leaving 5 bases between the germline ends. There are 14 residues in the CDR3. Looked up from germline, CDR1 is LGHNA and CDR2 is YSLEER. In nucleotides, the CDR3 is TGCGCCAGCAGCCAAGAAGGGGATAATTCACCCCTCCACCTT. Amino acids: CASSQEGDNSPLHL.

The count of this clonotype is one. The chain is built from TRBV7-9 and TRBJ2-3; a possible D gene is TRBD2 (6 bases). The CDR3 loop spans 15 amino acids. Trimming removed 5 bases at V and 3 bases at J, with 15 bases between. CDR1 is SEHNR and CDR2 is FQNEAQ in the germline V gene (reference sequence). CDR3 amino acids: CASSVAGSFTDTQYF. The CDR3 region has the DNA TGTGCCAGCAGCGTGGCGGGATCATTTACAGATACGCAGTATTTT.

V usage is TRBV20-1 and J usage is TRBJ1-6, with 7 bases fitting TRBD1. V shed 1 base, J shed 9 bases, and the junction held 6 bases outside the gene matches. The CDR3 consists of 14 residues. CDR1 and CDR2 (germline): DFQATT, SNEGSKA (reference sequence). The CDR3 DNA reads TGCAGTGCTAGAGCCACAGGGGAGAGTTCACCCCTCCACTTT. Translating gives CSARATGESSPLHF.

The CDR3 region has the DNA TGTGCCAGCAGCGGGGGCGGCGGGCCGAAGACCCAGTACTTC. Translation: CASSGGGGPKTQYF. V gene TRBV2 combines with J gene TRBJ2-5; perhaps D is TRBD1 or TRBD2 (6 bases each). The CDR3 consists of 14 residues. Germline CDR1 and CDR2: SNHLY and FYNNEI. V lost 6 bases to trimming and J lost 6 bases, with 17 bases between them.

This clonotype appeared once. A read error may produce the germline difference seen at one junction end. V usage is TRBV7-2 and J usage is TRBJ1-2; 8 bases match TRBD1. Germline assignment: CDR1 SGHTA and CDR2 FQGNSA. CDR3 length equals 15 residues. The CDR3, as DNA: TGTGCCAGCAGCTTGACAGGGGACGCCGCATATGGCTCCACCTTC. It yields the protein CASSLTGDAAYGSTF.

Concerning this clonotype: Just one base apart from a much larger clone, this may be a read error. This CDR3 fails to terminate in the conserved phenylalanine or tryptophan, so it likely reflects a read error. The DNA is left out, because the CDR3 cannot be placed on it with certainty; the CDR3 is given as TCRdb lists it. This chain joins TRBV7-9 and TRBJ2-3; the D segment call TRBD2 is taken from the table without a DNA check. With termini counted, the CDR3 has 13 amino acids. Germline-derived CDR1 and CDR2 are SEHNR and FQNEAQ (reference sequence). This chain's CDR3 is CASSPGATHYGYT.

This clonotype turned up a few times. A much larger clone lies one base from this, so it may be a read error. As the CDR3 is not closed by the conserved phenylalanine or tryptophan, this likely results from a read error. The limits of the CDR3 on the DNA are not certain, so only TCRdb's listed CDR3 is given. The V call is TRBV9, the J call TRBJ2-3; the D call in the table, TRBD1, was not verified against the DNA. The length of the CDR3 is 13 amino acids, counting both ends. Germline V gives CDR1 SGDLS, CDR2 YYNGEE. This chain's CDR3 is CASSEGGQSTETL.

In regard to this clonotype: Because the CDR3's place on the DNA is in doubt, the DNA is left out and the CDR3 is given as listed by TCRdb. This chain links TRBV7-2 with TRBJ2-4; the D call of TRBD1 is as the table states it, not checked on the DNA. CDR1 is SGHTA and CDR2 is FQGNSA in the germline V gene. Counting both end residues, the CDR3 totals 12 amino acids. CDR3 region: CASGVAGGADYF.